Following are 30 T cell receptor beta chains from one sample sequenced in a study of blood T cells in healthy people across ages. The use of a sample-barcoded 5' primer and a J-beta primer mix characterized a second PCR of roughly 6 to 11 cycles. TCRdb independently ran MiXCR on the 5' RACE reads; one entry per CDR3 protein. The sample lists approximately 1,000,000 distinct CDR3 sequences; under 45% were seen once. The sequenced material came from blood. The origin of the receptors is a woman aged 55-75 years in good health.

This clonotype has just a few counts. DNA of the CDR3: TGCAGTGCTAGAGATTCAGTCAGGCGTGGCTACACCTTC. Translated: CSARDSVRRGYTF. The chain is built from TRBV20-1 and TRBJ1-2; D gene unclear. With 0 bases removed from V and 7 bases from J, the gap between germline ends came to 12 bases. CDR1 is DFQATT, CDR2 SNEGSKA, per germline (reference sequence). This CDR3 spans 13 amino acids.

The chain is built from TRBV12-3 or TRBV12-4 and TRBJ1-6; TRBD1 agrees at 9 bases. The J segment lost 9 bases and the V segment lost 7 bases, leaving 10 bases of the junction unmatched. The CDR3 is 15 amino acids. The CDR3 here is CASMPGQGPSSPLHF. In nucleotides, the CDR3 is TGTGCCAGCATGCCGGGACAGGGCCCGTCTTCACCCCTCCACTTT.

The V gene is TRBV20-1, the J gene TRBJ1-1; 9 bases line up with TRBD1. This CDR3 comprises 13 residues. Trimming took 5 bases from V and 5 from J; bases not matched to a gene: 6. Germline values: CDR1 DFQATT, CDR2 SNEGSKA (reference sequence). The CDR3: CSASDRGTTEAFF. DNA of the CDR3: TGCAGTGCTTCGGACAGGGGAACGACTGAAGCTTTCTTT.

V is TRBV28 and J is TRBJ2-1, with a tentative D call TRBD1 (6 bases). V lost 4 bases to trimming and J lost 6 bases, with 22 bases between them. The CDR3 totals 17 residues. Per germline, CDR1 MDHEN and CDR2 SYDVKM. The CDR3: CASSSLQGERLVNEQFF. In nucleotides, the CDR3 is TGTGCCAGCAGTTCTCTACAGGGAGAACGTCTTGTCAATGAGCAGTTCTTC.

This clonotype came up many times. The genes are TRBV6-1 and TRBJ2-7; TRBD1 matches at 11 bases. Unmatched junction bases numbered 10, after V lost 6 bases and J lost 6 bases. The CDR3 spans 15 residues. Germline CDR1 reads MNHNS; CDR2 reads SASEGT. In nucleotides, the CDR3 is TGTGCCAGCAGCCGCGGACAGGGGGCTTCGGCCGAGCAGTACTTC. Translation gives CASSRGQGASAEQYF.

This chain links TRBV20-1 with TRBJ2-7; TRBD1 matches at 11 bases. Losses at the gene ends were 6 bases for V and 7 bases for J; bases not matched to a gene: 14. The CDR3 is made up of 15 amino acids. Looked up from germline, CDR1 is DFQATT and CDR2 is SNEGSKA (reference sequence). The CDR3 reads CSARRTGQGAGEQYF. CDR3 nucleotide sequence: TGCAGTGCCAGACGAACAGGACAGGGGGCCGGGGAGCAGTACTTC.

The chain has TRBV27 and TRBJ1-1; D possibly corresponds to TRBD1 (6 bases). This CDR3 is built from 14 residues. Trimming took 5 bases from V and 6 from J, leaving 16 bases between them. Germline values: CDR1 MNHEY, CDR2 SMNVEV (reference sequence). CDR3 amino acids: CASSPRTARAEAFF. The CDR3 DNA reads as TGTGCCAGCAGTCCAAGGACAGCCAGGGCTGAAGCTTTCTTT.

This sequence joins TRBV7-2 and TRBJ1-4; D ambiguous. Trimming removed 1 base at V and 0 bases at J, with 9 bases between. The CDR3 has 16 amino acids. Looked up from germline, CDR1 is SGHTA and CDR2 is FQGNSA. CDR3: CASSLVFGATNEKLFF. CDR3 in DNA: TGTGCCAGCAGCTTAGTGTTTGGGGCAACTAATGAAAAACTGTTTTTT. Supplemented by reference TRBV7-2 and TRBJ1-4, the full variable domain reads GAGVSQSPSNKVTEKGKDVELRCDPISGHTALYWYRQSLGQGLEFLIYFQGNSAPDKSGLPSDRFSAERTGGSVSTLTIQRTQQEDSAVYLCASSLVFGATNEKLFFGSGTQLSVL.

In its sample, this clonotype was seen a few times. This chain links TRBV20-1 with TRBJ2-6; TRBD1 matches at 7 bases. The junction had 8 bases not matched to a gene; V was cut back by 6 bases and J by 0 bases. Germline CDR1 is DFQATT and CDR2 is SNEGSKA (reference sequence). This CDR3 spans 16 amino acids. The CDR3 sequence: CSARQGGVSGANVLTF. CDR3 DNA sequence: TGCAGTGCCCGACAGGGTGGTGTCTCTGGGGCCAACGTCCTGACTTTC.

This clonotype was counted a few times. The rearrangement uses TRBV9 and TRBJ2-6, with D possibly TRBD1 on 6 matching bases. Germline V CDR1 and CDR2: SGDLS, YYNGEE. Trimming took off 0 bases at V and 1 base at J, with 14 bases between the two ends. This CDR3 contains 18 residues. CDR3 residues: CASSVAPRGGSGANVLTF. The CDR3 bases are TGTGCCAGCAGCGTAGCTCCGAGAGGGGGATCTGGGGCCAACGTCCTGACTTTC. Supplemented by reference TRBV9 and TRBJ2-6, the full variable domain reads DSGVTQTPKHLITATGQRVTLRCSPRSGDLSVYWYQQSLDQGLQFLIQYYNGEERAKGNILERFSAQQFPDLHSELNLSSLELGDSALYFCASSVAPRGGSGANVLTFGAGSRLTVL.

J is TRBJ2-5 and V is TRBV9; TRBD1 or TRBD2 may be the D gene (5 bases each). Germline-derived CDR1 and CDR2 are SGDLS and YYNGEE. Between the trimmed V and J ends, which lost 3 bases and 5 bases, there was a span of 14 bases. This CDR3 spans 14 amino acids. CDR3 sequence: CASSAGAHPETQYF. CDR3 DNA: TGTGCCAGCAGCGCCGGGGCTCATCCGGAGACCCAGTACTTC. Based on the CDR3 plus reference TRBV9 and TRBJ2-5, the full variable domain is DSGVTQTPKHLITATGQRVTLRCSPRSGDLSVYWYQQSLDQGLQFLIQYYNGEERAKGNILERFSAQQFPDLHSELNLSSLELGDSALYFCASSAGAHPETQYFGPGTRLLVL.

V is TRBV5-1 and J is TRBJ2-7; 7 bases align to TRBD2. This CDR3 region has 14 residues. CDR1 is SGHRS, CDR2 YFSETQ, per germline. V was clipped by 2 bases and J by 4 bases; unmatched bases: 6. CDR3 sequence reads: CASSFGTMEYEQYF. The CDR3 bases are TGCGCCAGCAGCTTTGGGACTATGGAATACGAGCAGTACTTC.

This chain uses TRBV4-2 with TRBJ2-3, with 14 bases aligning to TRBD2. V was pared by 4 bases and J by 2 bases, with 5 bases of the junction left unmatched. This CDR3 is 17 amino acids long. Germline CDR1 and CDR2: LGHNA and YNFKEQ. This CDR3 is CASSPGTSGSITDTQYF. DNA for the CDR3: TGTGCCAGCAGCCCCGGGACTAGCGGGAGTATCACAGATACGCAGTATTTT.

The V call is TRBV12-3 or TRBV12-4, the J call TRBJ1-2; D unresolved. The germline V and J ends were trimmed by 6 bases and 3 bases, with 17 bases remaining between them. This CDR3 has 15 residues. The CDR3 protein is CASRGTSRVDYGYTF. DNA for the CDR3: TGTGCCAGCAGAGGCACCAGTAGGGTTGACTATGGCTACACCTTC.

This clonotype was found once. The genes are TRBV11-2 and TRBJ2-7; 11 nucleotides agree with TRBD2. The junction had 32 bases not matched to a gene; V was cut back by 5 bases and J by 5 bases. Per germline, CDR1 SGHAT and CDR2 FQNNGV. The CDR3 extends over 23 amino acids. The CDR3 loop is CASSAWTGVLLAGEGFVLDEQYF. The DNA for the CDR3 is TGTGCCAGCAGCGCATGGACAGGGGTTTTACTAGCGGGAGAGGGGTTTGTGTTGGACGAGCAGTACTTC. Filled out from reference TRBV11-2 and TRBJ2-7, the complete variable domain reads EAGVAQSPRYKIIEKRQSVAFWCNPISGHATLYWYQQILGQGPKLLIQFQNNGVVDDSQLPKDRFSAERLKGVDSTLKIQPAKLEDSAVYLCASSAWTGVLLAGEGFVLDEQYFGPGTRLTVT.

The sample holds a few counts of this clonotype. This chain links TRBV5-1 with TRBJ2-6, with D tentatively TRBD2 (6 bases). Trimming took 3 bases from V and 0 from J, leaving 13 bases between them. CDR3 length: 17 residues. Per germline, CDR1 SGHRS and CDR2 YFSETQ. CDR3 bases: TGCGCCAGCAGCTCAGCGGGCGCGTCCTCTGGGGCCAACGTCCTGACTTTC. Protein: CASSSAGASSGANVLTF.

The chain couples TRBV19 to TRBJ2-2; D is possibly TRBD2 (5 bases). Trimming left V 6 bases short and J 6 bases short, with 20 bases between. The CDR3 is 16 residues long. Germline V gives CDR1 LNHDA, CDR2 SQIVND (reference sequence). The CDR3: CASSRLIGPGAGELFF. In DNA, the CDR3 is TGTGCCAGTAGCCGACTTATAGGCCCCGGGGCCGGGGAGCTGTTTTTT.

This clonotype was detected only a few times. The chain carries TRBV29-1 and TRBJ1-2, with TRBD1 identical over 7 bases. Germline CDR1 SQVTM, CDR2 ANQGSEA. V dropped 5 bases and J dropped 2; count of bases not matched to a gene: 11. The CDR3 has 15 amino acids. The DNA for the CDR3 is TGCAGCGTTATACCCGCGACAGGGAAAAACTATGGCTACACCTTC. It translates to CSVIPATGKNYGYTF.

The rearrangement joins TRBV5-4 to TRBJ2-7, with TRBD1 matching over 8 bases. V lost 5 bases to trimming and J lost 6 bases; unmatched junction nucleotides: 7. The CDR3 is 13 amino acids. Germline V gene sequence: CDR1 SGHNT, CDR2 YYREEE (reference sequence). Here the CDR3 DNA reads TGTGCCAGCAGTCGACAGGGGATGAGCGAGCAGTACTTC. Translating gives CASSRQGMSEQYF.

The chain carries TRBV3-1 and TRBJ2-4; D is uncertain. V was shortened by 3 bases and J by 0 bases, with 12 bases between the two germline ends. CDR1 is LGHDT and CDR2 is YNNKEL in the germline V gene (reference sequence). CDR3 size: 16 residues. The CDR3 DNA sequence: TGTGCCAGCAGCCACAACCTGGACCTAGCCAAAAACATTCAGTACTTC. It encodes CASSHNLDLAKNIQYF.

The genes are TRBV29-1 and TRBJ2-3; TRBD2 agrees at 11 bases. The V gene end was trimmed by 5 bases and the J gene end by 3 bases; junction bases not matched to a gene: 10. The germline V gene encodes CDR1 SQVTM and CDR2 ANQGSEA. The CDR3 loop spans 16 amino acids. CDR3 in amino acids: CSVLVLAGVKTDTQYF. The CDR3 coding sequence is TGCAGCGTTTTGGTACTAGCGGGAGTTAAGACAGATACGCAGTATTTT.

The genes are TRBV28 and TRBJ2-5; the match to TRBD2 covers 7 bases. Trimming cost V 3 bases and J 11 bases; bases outside gene matches: 9. Germline V CDR1 and CDR2: MDHEN, SYDVKM. The CDR3 contains 13 residues. The CDR3 DNA reads TGTGCCAGCAGTTTGGGGAGGGAGAATGAGCAGTACTTC. Its translation: CASSLGRENEQYF.

This clonotype came up a few times. The chain recombines TRBV10-1 with TRBJ2-5, with 12 nucleotides matching TRBD2. In germline, CDR1 is WNHNN, CDR2 SYGVQD (reference sequence). J was trimmed by 4 bases and V by 3 bases; bases with no gene match: 12. This CDR3 contains 18 residues. Written as DNA, the CDR3 is TGCGCCAGCAGTGACCGACTAGCGGGAGAGGGGCGAGGAGAGACCCAGTACTTC. It specifies CASSDRLAGEGRGETQYF.

The V gene is TRBV6-4, the J gene TRBJ1-5; TRBD1 is a possible D gene (6 bases). The CDR3 is 15 residues long. The V gene lost 3 bases and the J gene lost 6 bases, with 15 bases spanning the gap. Germline values: CDR1 MRHNA, CDR2 SNTAGT. Written as DNA, the CDR3 is TGTGCCAGCAGTGAGCAACCGGGGGGCAGTCAGCCCCAGCATTTT. This encodes CASSEQPGGSQPQHF.

The chain employs TRBV5-1 and TRBJ2-1; 7 nucleotides line up with TRBD1. Germline V lookup: CDR1 SGHRS, CDR2 YFSETQ. J was trimmed by 6 bases and V by 0 bases; bases with no gene match: 6. This CDR3 spans 15 amino acids. The CDR3 DNA is TGCGCCAGCAGCTTGGTCAACAGGGGAAGCAATGAGCAGTTCTTC. It encodes CASSLVNRGSNEQFF.

This clonotype showed up just a few times. CDR3 sequence (DNA): TGTGCCTGGAGTATTGGGGGCTCCTACGAGCAGTACTTC. It translates to CAWSIGGSYEQYF. V and J are TRBV30 and TRBJ2-7; D tentatively reads TRBD1 or TRBD2 (5 bases each). Germline CDR1 is GTSNPN and CDR2 is SVGIG (reference sequence). This CDR3 comprises 13 residues. Trimming left V 2 bases short and J 0 bases short, with 8 bases between.

The gene calls are TRBV6-1 and TRBJ1-2, with TRBD1 matching over 9 bases. CDR3 length: 14 amino acids. V shed 6 bases, J shed 4 bases, and the junction held 6 bases outside the gene matches. Germline V gene sequence: CDR1 MNHNS, CDR2 SASEGT. The DNA for the CDR3 is TGTGCCAGCAGCAACACAGGGGGCGCCTATGGCTACACCTTC. Translated, it gives CASSNTGGAYGYTF.

In the case of this clonotype: A read error may account for a junction end that differs from germline. The V gene is TRBV29-1, the J gene TRBJ2-1; 8 bases are a match to TRBD1. The germline V gene encodes CDR1 SQVTM and CDR2 ANQGSEA. The CDR3 sequence is 16 residues long. CDR3 sequence: CNVEDLGTGYFNEQFF. The CDR3 bases are TGCAACGTTGAAGATCTAGGGACAGGTTATTTCAATGAGCAGTTCTTC.

This CDR3 is CASPVYEQYF. The CDR3 DNA is TGTGCCAGCCCGGTCTACGAGCAGTACTTC. The chain uses TRBV6-5 and TRBJ2-7; D is uncertain. Per the germline V gene, CDR1 is MNHEY and CDR2 is SVGAGI. V was shortened by 8 bases and J by 3 bases, with 5 bases between the two germline ends. This CDR3 contains 10 residues.

The chain recombines TRBV29-1 with TRBJ2-2, with a tentative D call TRBD1 (6 bases). CDR1 and CDR2 from the germline V gene are SQVTM and ANQGSEA. This CDR3 is 12 amino acids long. With 4 bases removed from V and 6 bases from J, the gap between germline ends came to 9 bases. CDR3 loop: CSVGQAAGELFF. The CDR3 nucleotides read TGCAGCGTTGGACAGGCGGCCGGGGAGCTGTTTTTT.